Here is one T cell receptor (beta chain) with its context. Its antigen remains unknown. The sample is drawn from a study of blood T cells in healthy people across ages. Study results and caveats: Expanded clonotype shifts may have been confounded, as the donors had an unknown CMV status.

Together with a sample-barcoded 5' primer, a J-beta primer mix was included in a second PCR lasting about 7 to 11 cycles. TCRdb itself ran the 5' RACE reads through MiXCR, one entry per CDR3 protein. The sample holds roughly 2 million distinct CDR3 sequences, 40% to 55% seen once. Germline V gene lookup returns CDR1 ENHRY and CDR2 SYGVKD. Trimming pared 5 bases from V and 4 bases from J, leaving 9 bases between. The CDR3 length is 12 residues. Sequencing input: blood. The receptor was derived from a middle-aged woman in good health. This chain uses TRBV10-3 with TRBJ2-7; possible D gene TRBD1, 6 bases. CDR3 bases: TGTGCCATCAGTTCAGACAGGTACGAGCAGTACTTC. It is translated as CAISSDRYEQYF.